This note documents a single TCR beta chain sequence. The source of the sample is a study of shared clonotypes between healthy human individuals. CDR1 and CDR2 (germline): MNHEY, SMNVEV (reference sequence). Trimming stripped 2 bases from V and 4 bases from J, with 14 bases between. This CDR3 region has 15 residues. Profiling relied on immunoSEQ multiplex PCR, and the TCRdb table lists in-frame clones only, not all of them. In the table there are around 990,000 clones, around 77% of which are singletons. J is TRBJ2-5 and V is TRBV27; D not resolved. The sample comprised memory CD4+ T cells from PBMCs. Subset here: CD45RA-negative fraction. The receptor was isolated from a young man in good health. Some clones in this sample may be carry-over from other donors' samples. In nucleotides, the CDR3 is TGTGCCAGCAGTTTAACCCCGGACCAATTAGAGACCCAGTACTTC. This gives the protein CASSLTPDQLETQYF.